This T cell receptor beta chain was captured by sequencing in a study of blood T cell repertoires in COVID-19. Study overall: Sites across the United States, Italy and Spain contributed samples from acute and convalescent COVID-19. PBMCs, B-cell-depleted T cells, or T cells provided the cDNA or gDNA that made up the material.

Assay used: immunoSEQ multiplex PCR; TCRdb lists only in-frame clones, some missing. The sample includes more than 200,000 clones, about four fifths of them seen just once. CDR1 is SGHDT, CDR2 YYEEEE, per germline. Trimming cost V 4 bases and J 5 bases; bases outside gene matches: 5. The CDR3 consists of 13 residues. This clonotype originated in a man aged 50 to 59 with active or convalescent COVID-19. The rearrangement joins TRBV5-6 to TRBJ1-2, with TRBD1 identical over 7 bases. Sample: peripheral blood. CDR3 amino acids: CASSLDRDYGYTF. In DNA form, the CDR3 reads TGTGCCAGCAGCCTAGACAGGGATTATGGCTACACCTTC.